The 2 T cell receptor beta chains in this list originate from one sample, sequenced in a study of CD8+ T cells in alopecia areata. Sequencing templates came from extracted RNA that was reverse transcribed into cDNA. Data came from immunoSEQ multiplex PCR; TCRdb stores just in-frame clones and leaves some out. The repertoire has over 100,000 clones, around 50% of them found once; the top ten carry 12%. Treatment denoted: oral pan-JAK inhibitor, 5-10 mg twice daily. The specimen was CD8+ T cells sorted from blood, collected at week 24, from a patient treated with tofacitinib. The receptors were gathered from a human donor with alopecia areata.

This clone has a single count. The junction and the germline gene differ at one end; a read error may be behind it. This chain joins TRBV15 and TRBJ2-1, with D possibly matching TRBD2 (7 bases). This CDR3 comprises 18 residues. The V gene's germline CDR1 is LNHNV and CDR2 YYDKDF (reference sequence). The CDR3: CATSTLVGGWQGNNEQLF. The CDR3 DNA reads TGTGCCACCAGCACCCTCGTCGGGGGGTGGCAGGGGAACAATGAGCAGCTCTTC.

The chain combines TRBV6-5 with TRBJ2-4; tentatively, D is TRBD2 (6 bases). Looked up from germline, CDR1 is MNHEY and CDR2 is SVGAGI. The CDR3 runs 12 residues. V was trimmed by 2 bases and J by 9 bases, leaving 8 bases between them. The CDR3 loop is CASSYPGGIQYF. In DNA, the CDR3 is TGTGCCAGCAGTTACCCCGGGGGCATTCAGTACTTC.